This TCR beta chain derives from a study of T cell responses to AZD1222 COVID-19 vaccine. Regarding the study as a whole: Variant regions that are unmutated are reportedly the target of nearly half of spike-specific TCRs. With dominance at 160-218 and 743-854, vaccine-associated CD4 TCRs spanned spike. The donor cohort was predominantly white British with a female majority, and clonal diversity may have been underestimated. Just 5 to 7 AZD1222 recipients tested seropositive at baseline.

V gave up 6 bases and J gave up 6 bases; unmatched junction bases: 7. The germline gives CDR1 ENHRY, CDR2 SYGVKD. The CDR3 runs to 15 residues. Method: immunoSEQ multiplex PCR; TCRdb's copy keeps in-frame clones and lacks some. The data contain tens of thousands of clones, 89% of them singletons. Points on this clone: What it recognizes is unknown.

The starting material was peripheral blood, obtained 28 days after the second AZD1222 dose. The source is an adult who received the AZD1222 COVID-19 vaccine. This chain connects TRBV10-3 to TRBJ2-7; 14 bases map to TRBD2. CDR3 amino acids: CAISPGLAGATEQYF. Written as DNA, the CDR3 is TGTGCCATCAGCCCGGGACTAGCGGGAGCAACCGAGCAGTACTTC.